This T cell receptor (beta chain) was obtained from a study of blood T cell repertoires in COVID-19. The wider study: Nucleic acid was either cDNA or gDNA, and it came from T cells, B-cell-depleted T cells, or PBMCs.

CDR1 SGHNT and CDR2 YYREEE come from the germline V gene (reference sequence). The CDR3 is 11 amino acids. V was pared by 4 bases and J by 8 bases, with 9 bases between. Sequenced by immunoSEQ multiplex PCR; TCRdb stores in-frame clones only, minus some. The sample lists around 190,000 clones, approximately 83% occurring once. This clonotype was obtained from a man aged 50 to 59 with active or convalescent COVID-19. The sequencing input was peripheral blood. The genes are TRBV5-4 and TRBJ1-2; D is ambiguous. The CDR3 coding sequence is TGTGCCAGCAGCCACATGCAGGGCTACACCTTC. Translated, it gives CASSHMQGYTF.